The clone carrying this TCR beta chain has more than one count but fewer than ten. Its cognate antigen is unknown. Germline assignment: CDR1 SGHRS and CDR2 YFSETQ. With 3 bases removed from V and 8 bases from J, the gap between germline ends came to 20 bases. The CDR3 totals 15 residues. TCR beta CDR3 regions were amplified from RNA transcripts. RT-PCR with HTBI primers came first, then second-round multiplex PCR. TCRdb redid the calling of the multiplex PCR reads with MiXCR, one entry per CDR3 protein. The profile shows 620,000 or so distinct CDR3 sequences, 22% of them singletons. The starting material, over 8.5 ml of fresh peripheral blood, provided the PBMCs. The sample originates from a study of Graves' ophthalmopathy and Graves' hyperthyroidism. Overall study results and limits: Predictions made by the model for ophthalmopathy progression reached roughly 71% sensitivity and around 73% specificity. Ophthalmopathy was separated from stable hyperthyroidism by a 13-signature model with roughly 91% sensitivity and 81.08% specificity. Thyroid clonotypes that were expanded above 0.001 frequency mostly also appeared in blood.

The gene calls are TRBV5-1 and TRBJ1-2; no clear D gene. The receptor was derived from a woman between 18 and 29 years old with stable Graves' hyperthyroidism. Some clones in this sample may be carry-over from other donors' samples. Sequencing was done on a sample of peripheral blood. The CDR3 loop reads CASSSLPGSPEGYTF. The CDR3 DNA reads TGCGCCAGCAGCTCGCTCCCGGGATCCCCGGAAGGCTACACCTTC.